This T cell receptor (beta chain) was documented in a study of blood T cell repertoires in COVID-19 (dated by TCRdb to 2019 to 2021). Regarding the complete study: Samples from collaborators originated in the United States, Italy and Spain and spanned both the acute and convalescent phases of COVID-19. Nearly every sample came with metadata listing a de-identified subject ID, COVID-19 status, age in years and sex. The prospective study material was composed of cDNA or gDNA derived from T cells, B-cell-depleted T cells, or PBMCs. The repertoires were released in a freely available public database intended as a resource for research on the immune response to SARS-CoV-2. Samples came from the ongoing ImmuneRACE study (first 160 participants) plus 1,254 subjects from 6 global collaborators. The dataset comprised deeply sampled blood TCRbeta repertoires from subjects exposed to, actively infected with, or recovered from COVID-19. Where available, HLA class I and class II types were obtained from metadata supplied by the sample provider rather than from assay-based typing.

Comment on this clone: Its antigen is currently not known. There are no base qualities to consult, and no much larger clone falls within one base.

The immunoSEQ Assay, a bias-controlled multiplex PCR, was used to amplify TCRbeta CDR3 regions from genomic DNA. In the paper's pipeline: Within the assay, amplification of reference gene primers was used to estimate how many nucleated cells each sample contained. Sequence reads were collapsed and filtered to measure the absolute abundance of every unique TCRbeta CDR3 rearrangement. Productive Simpson clonality was computed per sample as the square root of Simpson's diversity index over productive rearrangements. TCRdb took this table from immuneACCESS and kept in-frame rearrangements with V and J called. Such tables lack part of the clones; where checked against another copy, unresolved V genes explain under half of the gap, and the rest is unexplained. V and J calls and clone size are as listed in that table; D and trimming were resolved from the DNA. The sample data list 200,000 to 300,000 clones, and over 80% of these were observed just once. Together, the top ten hold around 2.6% of the sample.

What the work shows at the level of the full study, not this receptor alone: The amount of clinical and demographic metadata varied by source and participant and was provided uncurated.

CDR1 and CDR2, per the germline V gene (reference sequence), are LNHDA and SQIVND. A distance of 11 bases separates the germline ends of V and J, which lose 2 bases and 0 bases respectively. The CDR3 covers 16 residues, taking in both the cysteine and the phenylalanine. The read is trimmed to its CDR3 DNA, 48 bases read in frame from base 1. Participants in the prospective study were aged roughly 18 to 100 years, lived in under 30 United States geographic areas, and enrolled through a virtual design. To assign participants to cohorts, the prospective study relied on clinical history that participants themselves reported in a screening survey and a study questionnaire. In the prospective study, whole blood, serum and a nasopharyngeal or oropharyngeal swab were collected from each participant by mobile phlebotomists. Participants in the prospective study had the option to provide additional blood draws and questionnaires over a roughly 2-month period. Before DNA extraction, prospective study blood samples were shipped either frozen or at room temperature.

The sequencing input was PBMCs or T cells enriched from blood (not recorded which). The receptor chain draws on TRBV19 and TRBJ2-1, with no reliable assignment of the D segment. This TCR came from a woman under 40 with acute COVID-19. The DNA sequence reads TGTGCCAGTAGTATATCCCGCCCCAGCTCCTACAATGAGCAGTTCTTC. Protein translation: CASSISRPSSYNEQFF.